This T cell receptor beta chain was captured by sequencing in a study of beta chain features in type 1 diabetes. Looking at the study overall: The study found patients and healthy donors alike in age, gender and cell yields. General study findings and limits: A cDNA-based sequencing approach could over-represent cells with high TCR expression. Compared to healthy donors, patients appeared to have naive, central memory and Treg TCRB repertoires that were more alike.

V lost 3 bases and J lost 5, with 11 bases in between. The germline gives CDR1 KGHSH, CDR2 LQKENI. The CDR3 contains 13 residues. Cell sorting via CD45RO/CCR7/CD25/CD127/CD95/CD27 was performed to obtain CD4+ naive, central memory, regulatory and stem cell-like memory cells. Isolated RNA was reverse transcribed in full, so expressed TCRB transcripts were sequenced. The table came from immunoSEQ multiplex PCR; TCRdb's copy has only in-frame clones and leaves some out. The repertoire has 300,000 to 450,000 clones, around 20% of them found once; the top ten carry about 0.044%. The table lists this clone with a few counts. Antigen specificity is unknown.

The chain uses TRBV18 and TRBJ2-7, with D possibly matching TRBD2 (6 bases). Sequences were obtained from naive CD4+ T cells from blood. The sequence was collected from a woman under 30 in good health. CDR3 region: CASSPPQRDEQYF. The CDR3 bases are TGTGCCAGCTCACCCCCTCAGCGGGACGAGCAGTACTTC.